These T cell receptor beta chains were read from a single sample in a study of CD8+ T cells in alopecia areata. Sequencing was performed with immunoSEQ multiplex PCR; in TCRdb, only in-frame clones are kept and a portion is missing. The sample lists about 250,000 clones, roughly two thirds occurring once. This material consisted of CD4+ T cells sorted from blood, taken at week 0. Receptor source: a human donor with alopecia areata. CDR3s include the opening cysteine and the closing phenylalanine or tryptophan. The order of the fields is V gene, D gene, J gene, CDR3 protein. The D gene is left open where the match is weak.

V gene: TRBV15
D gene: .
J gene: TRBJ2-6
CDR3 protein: CATSYGANVLTF

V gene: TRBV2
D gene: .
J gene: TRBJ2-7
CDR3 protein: CASSDAGQFEYEQYF

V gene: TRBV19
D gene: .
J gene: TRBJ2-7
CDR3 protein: CASSIGNEQYF

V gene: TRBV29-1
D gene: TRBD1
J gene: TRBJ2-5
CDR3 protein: CSVAPTGGETQYF

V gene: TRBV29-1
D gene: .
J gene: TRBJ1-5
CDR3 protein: CSVVSVGGWAQHF

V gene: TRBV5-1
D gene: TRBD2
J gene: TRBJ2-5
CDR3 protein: CASSQGTSGGTYQETQYF

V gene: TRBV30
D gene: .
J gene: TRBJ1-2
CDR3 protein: CAWSIQPRGGYTF

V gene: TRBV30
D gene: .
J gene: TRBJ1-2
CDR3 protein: CAWSPLGSNYGYTF

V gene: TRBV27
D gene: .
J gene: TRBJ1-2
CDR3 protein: CASSGPYYGYTF

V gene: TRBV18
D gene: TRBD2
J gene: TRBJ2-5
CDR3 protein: CASSGLAVQETQYF

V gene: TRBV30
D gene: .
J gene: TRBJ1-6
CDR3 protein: CAWSVKGNNSPLHF

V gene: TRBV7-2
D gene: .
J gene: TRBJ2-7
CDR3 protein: CASSPGRQRLYEQYF

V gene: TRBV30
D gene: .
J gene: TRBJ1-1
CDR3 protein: CAWSLRQHTEAFF

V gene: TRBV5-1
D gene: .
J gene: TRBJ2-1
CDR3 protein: CASSLLGMANGEQFF

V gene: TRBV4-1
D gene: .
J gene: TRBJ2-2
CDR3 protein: CASSQVWSGELFF

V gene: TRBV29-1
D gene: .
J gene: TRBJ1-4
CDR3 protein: CSVLTGPTNEKLFF

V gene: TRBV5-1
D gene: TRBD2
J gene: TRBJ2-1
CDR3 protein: CASSPRLAGSLIYNEQFF

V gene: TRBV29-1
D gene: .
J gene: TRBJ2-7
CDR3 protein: CSVDSSGEQYF

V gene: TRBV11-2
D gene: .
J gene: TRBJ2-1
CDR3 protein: CASSLSWGYEQFF

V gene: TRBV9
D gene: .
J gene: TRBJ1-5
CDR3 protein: CASSVGSRGNQPQHF

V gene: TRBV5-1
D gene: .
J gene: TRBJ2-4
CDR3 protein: CASSSPDILAKNIQYF

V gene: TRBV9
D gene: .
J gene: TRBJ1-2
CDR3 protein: CASSSSGLNYGYTF

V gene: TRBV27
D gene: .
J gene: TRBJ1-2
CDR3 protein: CASGSPEGYGYTF

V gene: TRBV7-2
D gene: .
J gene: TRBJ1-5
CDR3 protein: CASSPTTGSNQPQHF

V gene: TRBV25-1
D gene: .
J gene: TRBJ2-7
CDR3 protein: CASRELYEQYF

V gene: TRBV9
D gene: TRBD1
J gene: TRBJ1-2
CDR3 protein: CASSPQGTGINYGYTF

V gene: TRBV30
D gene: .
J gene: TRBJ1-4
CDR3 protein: CAWSGLEGEKLFF

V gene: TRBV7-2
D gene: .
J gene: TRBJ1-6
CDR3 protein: CASSFEGSYNSPLHF

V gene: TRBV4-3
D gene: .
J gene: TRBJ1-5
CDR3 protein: CASSQTLGGNQPQHF

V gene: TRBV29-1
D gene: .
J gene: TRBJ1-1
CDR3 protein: CSVERTEAFF

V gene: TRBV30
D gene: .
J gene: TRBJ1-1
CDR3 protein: CAWSGGVTEAFF

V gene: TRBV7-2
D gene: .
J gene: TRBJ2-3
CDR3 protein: CAIRANGDTQYF

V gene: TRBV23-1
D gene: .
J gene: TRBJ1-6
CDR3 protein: CASSPRSPLHF

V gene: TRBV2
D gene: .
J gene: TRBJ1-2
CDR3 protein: CASSDRGPGYTF

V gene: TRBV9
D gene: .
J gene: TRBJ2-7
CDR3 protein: CASSVAGGFEQYF

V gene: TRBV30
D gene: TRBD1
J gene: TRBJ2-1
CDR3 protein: CAWRQTGDNEQFF

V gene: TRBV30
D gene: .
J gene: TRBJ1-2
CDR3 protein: CAWSVGYGYTF